These T cell receptor beta chains were read from a single sample in a study of blood T cell repertoires in COVID-19. TCRdb's copy holds only in-frame clones and misses some; the assay was immunoSEQ multiplex PCR. The sample includes about 84,000 clones, under 85% of them seen just once. Sequences were obtained from peripheral blood. The receptors come from a woman of 80 years or more with acute or convalescent COVID-19. Each CDR3 is given without its conserved first and last residue. The listing skips clone size in some rows; elsewhere it reads once, few, many or a size class.

j_call clone_size v_call cdr3_aa
TRBJ2-4 NA TRBV24-1 ATSDSTLAGVNIQY
TRBJ1-2 NA TRBV6-1 ASSDSYYGYT
TRBJ2-3 NA TRBV5-1 ASSLNRETDTQY
TRBJ2-2 few TRBV11-2 ASSPSHTGELF
TRBJ1-2 NA TRBV28 ASSPPPGQGEGGYT
TRBJ2-3 once TRBV4-1 ASSQDRLDTQY
TRBJ1-1 NA TRBV7-9 ASSRLEVNTEAF
TRBJ2-1 NA TRBV5-5 ASSSGTETRDEQF
TRBJ2-3 NA TRBV6-2/TRBV6-3 ASSYSPSGRADTQY
TRBJ2-3 NA TRBV11-3 ASSPEGGADTQY
TRBJ2-1 NA TRBV9 ASSVSQPGGDEQF
TRBJ2-2 NA TRBV5-1 ASSLGQDTGELF
TRBJ1-1 few TRBV7-2 ASSLEYGAETEAF
TRBJ2-2 NA TRBV5-1 ASSFEGQEASGELF
TRBJ2-3 NA TRBV6-5 ASTKKGAGPDTQY
TRBJ1-1 NA TRBV19 ASSIQGGDNTEAF
TRBJ2-7 NA TRBV11-1 ASSSGGSGYEQY
TRBJ2-7 NA TRBV3-1/TRBV3-2 ASSQGGVYEQY
TRBJ1-5 NA TRBV28 ASTSFGQPQH
TRBJ2-1 NA TRBV28 ASTGTSEYNEQF
TRBJ2-2 NA TRBV27 ASSPRTSVITGELF
TRBJ2-1 NA TRBV4-2 ASSLAGGENEQF
TRBJ2-7 NA TRBV23-1 AIPQGPYEQY
TRBJ2-7 NA TRBV5-5 ASSSGLAGVEQY
TRBJ1-5 NA TRBV27 ASSTDRGRQPQH
TRBJ2-5 NA TRBV3-1/TRBV3-2 ASSQGAGGETQY
TRBJ2-7 NA TRBV29-1 SGRDTAYEQY
TRBJ2-3 NA TRBV11-2 ASSLVSLAGGTDTQY
TRBJ2-2 NA TRBV6-1 ASSARTGKNTGELF
TRBJ2-4 NA TRBV12-3/TRBV12-4 ASSSLAKNIQY
TRBJ2-1 NA TRBV5-1 ASSAPGLAFNEQF
TRBJ2-3 NA TRBV6-2/TRBV6-3 ASSYSVLAGGTDTQY
TRBJ1-2 NA TRBV5-4 ASSLWQGAHGYT
TRBJ2-7 NA TRBV6-5 ASSYSTAGSYEQY